This T cell receptor beta chain was obtained from a study of blood T cell repertoires in COVID-19. The CDR3 covers 18 residues. The assay was immunoSEQ multiplex PCR, and TCRdb's table has in-frame clones only and misses some. The sample consists of more than 150,000 clones, 86% of them appearing once. The V and J genes are TRBV12-2 and TRBJ2-1; TRBD2 reflects the table's D call only, with no check against the DNA. TRBV12-2 is a documented pseudogene. The sequenced sample consisted of peripheral blood. The TCR was taken from a man between 65 and 80 years old with active or convalescent COVID-19. The CDR3 here is CASRLGGRLAGVWNEQFF. DNA for the CDR3: TGTGCAAGTCGCTTAGGGGGGCGACTAGCGGGAGTATGGAATGAGCAGTTCTTC.